This entry lists 23 T cell receptor beta chains sequenced from one sample in a study of T-cell memory formation after mild COVID-19. TCRdb re-derived calls from the 5' RACE reads in MiXCR, one entry per CDR3 protein. This sample has fewer than 550,000 distinct CDR3 sequences, with about 19% found just once. Sequencing used PBMCs or a T cell subset sorted from them (not recorded which). The receptors originated from an adult woman who had mild COVID-19 (a few samples of this study predate the infection). Cell type and time point are not known.

This sequence joins TRBV9 and TRBJ2-7, with TRBD2 identical over 7 bases. The length of the CDR3 is 14 residues. J gave up 1 base and V 4 bases, and 5 bases lay outside the gene matches. Germline V gene lookup returns CDR1 SGDLS and CDR2 YYNGEE. Here the CDR3 DNA reads TGTGCCAGCAGCCCGGCGGGGGATTCCTACGAGCAGTACTTC. Amino acids: CASSPAGDSYEQYF.

The rearrangement joins TRBV27 to TRBJ2-4; perhaps TRBD2 as D (6 bases). CDR1 is MNHEY, CDR2 SMNVEV, per germline (reference sequence). The V and J ends lost 5 bases and 8 bases respectively, with 19 bases between them. This CDR3 is built from 15 residues. The CDR3 spells CASSPLEGYVDIQYF. The CDR3 DNA reads TGTGCCAGCAGTCCCCTGGAGGGTTATGTGGACATTCAGTACTTC.

The chain recombines TRBV7-2 with TRBJ2-1; 16 positions match TRBD2. Trimming at V came to 4 bases and at J to 14 bases, leaving 5 bases not matched to a gene. This CDR3 comprises 14 residues. Germline V gene lookup returns CDR1 SGHTA and CDR2 FQGNSA. CDR3 nucleotides: TGTGCCAGCAGCTCGGGACTAGCGGGGGGGCCAGAGTTCTTC. This gives the protein CASSSGLAGGPEFF.

The V call is TRBV12-3 or TRBV12-4, the J call TRBJ1-1; D might be TRBD1 (5 bases). This CDR3 has 14 residues. V was shortened by 6 bases and J by 0 bases, with 11 bases between the two germline ends. CDR3 region: CASRWDPLNTEAFF. The CDR3 DNA sequence: TGTGCCAGCAGATGGGACCCTCTGAACACTGAAGCTTTCTTT.

Written as DNA, the CDR3 is TGTGCCAGCATCCTAAGGGCCTCGACCAGACACTATGGCTACACCTTC. Encoded protein: CASILRASTRHYGYTF. This chain joins TRBV12-3 or TRBV12-4 and TRBJ1-2; D is undetermined. The V gene lost 7 bases and the J gene lost 3 bases, with 21 bases spanning the gap. This CDR3 is 16 amino acids long.

The sample holds a few counts of this clonotype. This chain uses TRBV20-1 with TRBJ2-7; a weak D match, TRBD1 (6 bases). Germline V gene sequence: CDR1 DFQATT, CDR2 SNEGSKA (reference sequence). This CDR3 contains 11 residues. Trimming pared 7 bases from V and 2 bases from J, leaving 9 bases between. CDR3 nucleotides: TGCAGTGGCAGGGGTCCCTACGAGCAGTACTTC. Encoded protein: CSGRGPYEQYF.

This clonotype has just a few counts. The rearrangement links TRBV12-3 or TRBV12-4 to TRBJ1-5, with D unresolved. The V gene lost 5 bases and the J gene lost 7 bases, with 9 bases spanning the gap. There are 12 residues in the CDR3. CDR3 loop: CASSETWQPQHF. CDR3 nucleotide sequence: TGTGCCAGCAGTGAGACATGGCAGCCCCAGCATTTT.

The rearrangement links TRBV7-6 to TRBJ1-1, with D possibly TRBD1 on 6 matching bases. CDR3 length: 13 amino acids. The germline CDR1 and CDR2 sequences are SGHVS and FNYEAQ. With 6 bases removed from V and 2 bases from J, the gap between germline ends came to 10 bases. The CDR3 region has the DNA TGTGCCAGCAGTAAGGACAGCAACACTGAAGCTTTCTTT. It specifies CASSKDSNTEAFF.

This clonotype has a handful of counts. This rearrangement joins TRBV19 to TRBJ1-3; 8 bases fit TRBD1. V lost 3 bases to trimming and J lost 2 bases; unmatched junction nucleotides: 6. The CDR3 is made up of 16 amino acids. Germline V CDR1 and CDR2: LNHDA, SQIVND (reference sequence). Here the CDR3 DNA reads TGTGCCAGTAGTATCATATCGACAGGGGCTGGAAACACCATATATTTT. This encodes CASSIISTGAGNTIYF. The full variable domain, with the rest looked up from reference TRBV19 and TRBJ1-3, is DGGITQSPKYLFRKEGQNVTLSCEQNLNHDAMYWYRQDPGQGLRLIYYSQIVNDFQKGDIAEGYSVSREKKESFPLTVTSAQKNPTAFYLCASSIISTGAGNTIYFGEGSWLTVV.

V and J are TRBV5-1 and TRBJ2-3, with a weak D call TRBD2 (6 bases). Trimming removed 4 bases at V and 0 bases at J, with 12 bases between. The CDR3 sequence is 15 residues long. Germline CDR1 is SGHRS and CDR2 is YFSETQ. The CDR3 sequence: CASSGGGESTDTQYF. The DNA of the CDR3 is TGCGCCAGCAGCGGAGGCGGGGAGAGCACAGATACGCAGTATTTT.

V gene TRBV4-1 combines with J gene TRBJ2-7; D is possibly TRBD2 (5 bases). Trimming removed 1 base from V and 0 bases from J, with 16 bases in between. Germline-derived CDR1 and CDR2 are MGHRA and YSYEKL. The CDR3 is 17 amino acids. The CDR3 nucleotides read TGCGCCAGCAGCCAAGTAGTGGACCAACGGGGCTCCTACGAGCAGTACTTC. This sequence encodes CASSQVVDQRGSYEQYF.

This clonotype was seen a handful of times. This sequence joins TRBV6-5 and TRBJ1-2; 9 bases agree with TRBD1. The CDR3 sequence is 15 residues long. The V gene end was trimmed by 2 bases and the J gene end by 5 bases; junction bases not matched to a gene: 6. Germline loops: CDR1 MNHEY, CDR2 SVGAGI. CDR3 loop: CASSYGGTGPYGYTF. The CDR3 DNA is TGTGCCAGCAGTTACGGGGGGACAGGGCCTTATGGCTACACCTTC.

This clonotype was detected only a few times. The chain combines TRBV6-5 with TRBJ2-6; D is perhaps TRBD1 (6 bases). The CDR3 is 16 amino acids. Between the trimmed V and J ends, which lost 6 bases and 0 bases, there was a span of 12 bases. The germline gives CDR1 MNHEY, CDR2 SVGAGI. CDR3: CASSLTGISGANVLTF. In DNA, the CDR3 is TGTGCCAGCAGCCTGACAGGAATCTCTGGGGCCAACGTCCTGACTTTC.

This clonotype was picked up a small number of times. This rearrangement joins TRBV10-3 to TRBJ2-1, with 11 positions matching TRBD2. Trimming cost V 3 bases and J 6 bases; bases outside gene matches: 1. The CDR3 sequence is 14 residues long. Germline V gives CDR1 ENHRY, CDR2 SYGVKD. DNA for the CDR3: TGTGCCATCAGTGATCTAGCGGGGGGCAATGAGCAGTTCTTC. It encodes CAISDLAGGNEQFF.

The V call is TRBV5-1, the J call TRBJ2-3; 10 bases fit TRBD1. Looked up from germline, CDR1 is SGHRS and CDR2 is YFSETQ. The CDR3 is 14 residues long. Trimming cost V 4 bases and J 4 bases; bases outside gene matches: 3. The DNA of the CDR3 is TGCGCCAGCAGCGGGGACAGGGGCGCAGATACGCAGTATTTT. This encodes CASSGDRGADTQYF.

The chain couples TRBV10-3 to TRBJ2-7; 7 bases line up with TRBD1. The germline gives CDR1 ENHRY, CDR2 SYGVKD. This CDR3 contains 16 residues. The junction had 8 bases not matched to a gene; V was cut back by 3 bases and J by 0 bases. CDR3 sequence reads: CAISEGLGTDSYEQYF. For the CDR3, the DNA is TGTGCCATCAGTGAAGGTTTAGGGACAGACTCCTACGAGCAGTACTTC.

This clonotype was seen more than once but under ten times. This chain joins TRBV7-2 and TRBJ2-3, with 8 bases identical to TRBD1. The CDR3 has 17 residues. J was trimmed by 6 bases and V by 5 bases; bases with no gene match: 16. CDR1 and CDR2 (germline): SGHTA, FQGNSA. For the CDR3, the DNA is TGTGCCAGCAGCCTCCCGCCCACAGGGGGAACGTTGGATACGCAGTATTTT. Translating it yields CASSLPPTGGTLDTQYF.

CDR3 sequence: CSARYSDTQYF. The CDR3 nucleotides are TGCAGTGCTAGGTACTCAGATACGCAGTATTTT. The gene calls are TRBV20-1 and TRBJ2-3; D is unclear. The CDR3 is made up of 11 amino acids. Germline-derived CDR1 and CDR2 are DFQATT and SNEGSKA (reference sequence). The V gene lost 3 bases and the J gene lost 4 bases, with 5 bases spanning the gap.

The chain uses TRBV7-9 and TRBJ2-7; tentatively, D is TRBD1 (8 bases). Trimming removed 0 bases at V and 2 bases at J, with 17 bases between. This CDR3 is built from 17 residues. From germline, CDR1 is SEHNR and CDR2 FQNEAQ (reference sequence). Here the CDR3 reads CASSLARGTGRTYEQYF. The CDR3 region has the DNA TGTGCCAGCAGCTTAGCGCGGGGGACAGGCCGCACCTACGAGCAGTACTTC.

The table lists this clonotype with a few counts. The chain is built from TRBV6-1 and TRBJ1-5; D uncertain. The germline CDR1 and CDR2 sequences are MNHNS and SASEGT. Trimming removed 9 bases at V and 0 bases at J, with 12 bases between. The CDR3 spans 14 residues. CDR3 sequence: CASSATDSNQPQHF. The CDR3 DNA sequence: TGTGCCAGTTCCGCGACCGATAGCAATCAGCCCCAGCATTTT.

V gene TRBV18 combines with J gene TRBJ2-2; 10 nucleotides match TRBD2. Trimming at V came to 0 bases and at J to 7 bases, leaving 11 bases not matched to a gene. CDR3 length: 18 amino acids. CDR1 and CDR2 (germline): KGHSH, LQKENI. The chain's CDR3 is CASSPPSSGGFLRGELFF. CDR3 in DNA: TGTGCCAGCTCACCACCTTCTAGCGGGGGTTTTCTCCGCGGGGAGCTGTTTTTT.

The chain employs TRBV6-4 and TRBJ2-3; 8 positions agree with TRBD2. CDR1 MRHNA and CDR2 SNTAGT come from the germline V gene. Unmatched junction bases numbered 5, after V lost 3 bases and J lost 6 bases. This CDR3 is built from 14 residues. This chain's CDR3 is CASSDSGGHDTQYF. The CDR3, as DNA: TGTGCCAGCAGTGATTCGGGGGGGCATGATACGCAGTATTTT.

The gene calls are TRBV7-8 and TRBJ1-1, with 9 bases identical to TRBD1. The germline V gene encodes CDR1 SGHVS and CDR2 FQNEAQ. The CDR3 consists of 16 residues. The V and J ends lost 3 bases and 2 bases, in that order; junction bases with no gene match: 7. CDR3 region: CASSFRQGVPNTEAFF. CDR3 DNA sequence: TGTGCCAGCAGCTTTCGACAGGGGGTACCCAACACTGAAGCTTTCTTT.